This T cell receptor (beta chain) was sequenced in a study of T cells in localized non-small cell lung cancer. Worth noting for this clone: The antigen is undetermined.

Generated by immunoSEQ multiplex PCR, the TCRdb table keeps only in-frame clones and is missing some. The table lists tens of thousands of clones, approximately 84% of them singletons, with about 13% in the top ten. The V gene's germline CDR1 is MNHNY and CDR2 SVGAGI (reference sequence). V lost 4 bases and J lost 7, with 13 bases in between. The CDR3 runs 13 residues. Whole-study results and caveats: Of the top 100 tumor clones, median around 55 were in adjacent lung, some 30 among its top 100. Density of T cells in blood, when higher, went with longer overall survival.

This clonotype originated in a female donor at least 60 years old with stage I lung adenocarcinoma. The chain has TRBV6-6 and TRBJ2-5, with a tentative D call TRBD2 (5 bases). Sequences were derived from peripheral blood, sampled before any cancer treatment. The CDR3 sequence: CASSSGEIGTQYF. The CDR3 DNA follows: TGTGCCAGCAGTTCCGGGGAAATCGGGACCCAGTACTTC.